This TCR beta chain originates from a study of neurological immune-mediated disorders. Germline V gives CDR1 LGHNA, CDR2 YNFKEQ. The V end was cut by 2 bases, the J end by 0 bases, with 13 bases between. CDR3 length equals 17 residues. This sample's time point: longitudinal time-point 1 (baseline). TCRdb re-derived calls from the 5' RACE reads in MiXCR, one entry per CDR3 protein. The sample has about 50,000 distinct CDR3 sequences, less than 12% seen once. This clonotype was detected many times. The sequence was obtained from a woman aged 40 to 50 in good health. V is TRBV4-2 and J is TRBJ2-2; D is possibly TRBD1 or TRBD2 (5 bases each). The sequenced sample consisted of PBMCs. The CDR3 DNA sequence: TGTGCCAGCAGCCAAAAGATTGGGACCACGAACACCGGGGAGCTGTTTTTT. Protein sequence: CASSQKIGTTNTGELFF.